The sequence of this T cell receptor beta chain was determined in a study of cytomegalovirus exposure and HLA in healthy donors. Study-level information: In an early release, HLA-typed donors contributed roughly 85 million unique TCR sequences. Notes on the study in general: A later look showed TCR association rates differing by HLA locus, highest for DRB1 and lowest for HLA-C. The authors considered a cluster of highly shared sequence variants likely to be a sequencing artifact.

Vbeta (60) and Jbeta (13) primers were used in the PCR. The repertoire was sequenced with immunoSEQ multiplex PCR; TCRdb's copy has only in-frame clones and lacks some. The sample contains some 170,000 clones, about 80% of which appear only once. The germline V gene encodes CDR1 MNHNS and CDR2 SASEGT. Unmatched junction bases numbered 9, after V lost 3 bases and J lost 10 bases. The CDR3 consists of 14 residues. To note about this clone: Its cognate antigen is unknown.

V and J are TRBV6-1 and TRBJ1-3; TRBD1 aligns across 7 bases. Sequencing was carried out using PBMCs. The clonotype was recovered from a man aged 18 to 35 in good health and CMV-seropositive. The CDR3, as DNA: TGTGCCAGCAGTGATGAGTTACAGGGGTGGACCATATATTTT. This gives the protein CASSDELQGWTIYF.